This entry features one T cell receptor beta chain sequence. Its antigen is as yet unknown. The data belong to a study of response to subunit inactivated influenza vaccine. Findings and caveats of the study: Authors proposed each seasonal influenza vaccination draws in few new T cells.

In TCRdb, the RT-PCR reads were re-called with MiXCR into one record per CDR3 protein. This sample carries around 580,000 distinct CDR3 sequences, around 15% of them seen once, and the ten largest clones take 11%. The clonotype comes from a man aged 50 to 60 who received an inactivated influenza vaccine. The specimen comprised PBMCs from blood, sampled 11 to 12 days after vaccination.

DNA for the CDR3: TGCGCCAGCAGCACGGGACTAGAAGATACGCAGTATTTT. Translated: CASSTGLEDTQYF. The V call is TRBV5-1, the J call TRBJ2-3; 8 nucleotides match TRBD2. The ends lost 4 bases at V and 5 bases at J; junction bases unmatched: 3. The CDR3 contains 13 residues. CDR1 is SGHRS, CDR2 YFSETQ, per germline. Drawing the rest from reference TRBV5-1 and TRBJ2-3, the complete variable domain is KAGVTQTPRYLIKTRGQQVTLSCSPISGHRSVSWYQQTPGQGLQFLFEYFSETQRNKGNFPGRFSGRQFSNSRSEMNVSTLELGDSALYLCASSTGLEDTQYFGPGTRLTVL.